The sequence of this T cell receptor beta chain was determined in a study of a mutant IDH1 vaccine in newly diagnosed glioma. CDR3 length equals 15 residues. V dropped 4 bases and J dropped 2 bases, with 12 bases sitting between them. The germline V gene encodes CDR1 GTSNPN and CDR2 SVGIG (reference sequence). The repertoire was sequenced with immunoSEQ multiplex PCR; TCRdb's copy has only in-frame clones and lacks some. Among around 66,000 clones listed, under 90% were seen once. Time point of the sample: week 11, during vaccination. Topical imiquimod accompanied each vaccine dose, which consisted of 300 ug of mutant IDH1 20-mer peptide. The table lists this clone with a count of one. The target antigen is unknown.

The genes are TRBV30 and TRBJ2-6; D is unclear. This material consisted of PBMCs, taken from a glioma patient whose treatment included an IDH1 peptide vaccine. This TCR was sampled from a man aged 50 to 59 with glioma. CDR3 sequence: CAWTRRMTGANVLTF. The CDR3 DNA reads TGTGCCTGGACCAGGAGAATGACTGGGGCCAACGTCCTGACTTTC. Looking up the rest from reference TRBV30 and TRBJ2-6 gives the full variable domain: SQTIHQWPATLVQPVGSPLSLECTVEGTSNPNLYWYRQAAGRGLQLLFYSVGIGQISSEVPQNLSASRPQDRQFILSSKKLLLSDSGFYLCAWTRRMTGANVLTFGAGSRLTVL.